What follows describes a single T cell receptor (beta chain). What it binds is unknown. A much larger clone differs by one base, so this may be a read error. CDR3 length equals 13 residues. In germline, CDR1 is SGHDT, CDR2 YYEEEE. This sample is part of a study of tumor and adjacent non-tumor tissue in lung cancer. Overall study: Patients comprised roughly 12 adenocarcinoma, 2 squamous cell carcinoma and 1 small cell lung cancer. On average, productive TCRbeta reads reached some 4.4 million per sample. Study-level results: Tumor tissue had significantly higher TCR diversity than normal lung. In normal lung, the top 100 clones were significantly more dominant than in tumor.

The library came from three nested PCR rounds adapted from ARM-PCR protocols. Using its own MiXCR run on the multiplex PCR reads, TCRdb lists one record per CDR3 protein. The sample yields tens of thousands of distinct CDR3 sequences, around 61% seen once. No cell sorting was done before RNA was extracted from the tissue. Distant lung tissue was collected more than 3 cm away from the tumor edge. This receptor was taken from a man between 70 and 80 years old with non-small cell lung cancer. V is TRBV5-6 and J is TRBJ2-5; D not certain. Sequenced: distant non-tumor lung tissue. Here the CDR3 reads CANSLGQPGTQYF. The DNA of the CDR3 is TGTGCCAACAGCTTGGGCCAGCCAGGGACCCAGTACTTC.